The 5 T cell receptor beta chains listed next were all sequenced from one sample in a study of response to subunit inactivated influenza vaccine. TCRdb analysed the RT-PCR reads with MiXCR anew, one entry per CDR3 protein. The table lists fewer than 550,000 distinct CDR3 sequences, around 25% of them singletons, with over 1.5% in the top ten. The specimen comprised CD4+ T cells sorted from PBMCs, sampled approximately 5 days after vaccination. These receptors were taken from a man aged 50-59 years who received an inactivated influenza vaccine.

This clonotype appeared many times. CDR3 sequence reads: CASRDSGANVLTF. DNA for the CDR3: TGTGCCAGCAGGGACTCTGGGGCCAACGTCCTGACTTTC. V is TRBV12-3 or TRBV12-4 and J is TRBJ2-6; D not certain. V gave up 6 bases and J gave up 0 bases, with 3 bases separating them. CDR3 length equals 13 residues.

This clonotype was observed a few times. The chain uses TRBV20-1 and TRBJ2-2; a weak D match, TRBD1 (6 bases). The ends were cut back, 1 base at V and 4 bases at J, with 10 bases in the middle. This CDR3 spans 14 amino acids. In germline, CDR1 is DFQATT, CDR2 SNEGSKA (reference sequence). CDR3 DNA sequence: TGCAGTGCTAGAGTTAGGGGGAGCACCGGGGAGCTGTTTTTT. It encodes CSARVRGSTGELFF.

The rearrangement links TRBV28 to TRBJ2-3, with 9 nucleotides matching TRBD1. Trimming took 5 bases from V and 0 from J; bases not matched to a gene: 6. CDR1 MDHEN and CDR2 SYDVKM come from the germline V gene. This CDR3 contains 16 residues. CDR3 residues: CASSTYRGLSTDTQYF. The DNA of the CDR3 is TGTGCCAGCAGTACTTACAGGGGGCTTAGCACAGATACGCAGTATTTT.

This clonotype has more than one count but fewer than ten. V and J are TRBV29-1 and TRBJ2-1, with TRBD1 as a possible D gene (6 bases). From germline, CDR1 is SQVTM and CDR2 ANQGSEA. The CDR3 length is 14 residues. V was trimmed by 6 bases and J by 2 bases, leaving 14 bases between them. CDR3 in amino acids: CSVSGTKPYNEQFF. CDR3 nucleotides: TGCAGCGTCTCCGGGACAAAGCCCTACAATGAGCAGTTCTTC.

The CDR3 loop is CSARPGAVNTEAFF. As DNA, the CDR3 is TGCAGTGCTAGACCCGGAGCGGTGAACACTGAAGCTTTCTTT. This sequence joins TRBV20-1 and TRBJ1-1; D is unresolved. The germline CDR1 and CDR2 sequences are DFQATT and SNEGSKA (reference sequence). Trimming cost V 2 bases and J 0 bases, with 10 bases left between them. The length of the CDR3 is 14 residues.